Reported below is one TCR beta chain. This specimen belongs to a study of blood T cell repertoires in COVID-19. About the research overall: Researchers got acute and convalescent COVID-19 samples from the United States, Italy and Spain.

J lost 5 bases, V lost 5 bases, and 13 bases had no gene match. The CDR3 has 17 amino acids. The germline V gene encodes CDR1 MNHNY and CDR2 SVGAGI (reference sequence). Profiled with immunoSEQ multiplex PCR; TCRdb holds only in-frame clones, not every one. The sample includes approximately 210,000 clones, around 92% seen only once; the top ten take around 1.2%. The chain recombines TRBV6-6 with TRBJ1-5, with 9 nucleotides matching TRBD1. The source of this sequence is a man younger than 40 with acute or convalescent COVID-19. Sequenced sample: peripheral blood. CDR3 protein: CASSHGTGSGGHQPQHF. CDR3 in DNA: TGTGCCAGCAGTCACGGGACAGGGTCGGGAGGGCATCAGCCCCAGCATTTT.